The 19 T cell receptor beta chains listed next were all sequenced from one sample in a study of CD8 T cell repertoires and HIV-1 epitope variants. Their cognate antigens are unknown. Repertoires were generated with immunoSEQ multiplex PCR, while TCRdb's copy carries only in-frame clones and drops some. In the table there are 4,500 or so clones, around 69% of which are singletons. The material sequenced was cultured CD8+ T cells derived from PBMCs. These receptors all come from a male donor with HIV.

The chain uses TRBV5-6 and TRBJ2-5; a weak D match, TRBD2 (5 bases). Trimming took off 3 bases at V and 2 bases at J, with 14 bases between the two ends. The CDR3 loop spans 15 amino acids. CDR1 and CDR2 from the germline V gene are SGHDT and YYEEEE. CDR3 DNA: TGTGCCAGCAGCTCCGCCGGGATAGATCAAGAGACCCAGTACTTC. Protein sequence: CASSSAGIDQETQYF.

This chain uses TRBV5-4 with TRBJ1-4, with a weak D call TRBD1 (5 bases). Trimming cost V 4 bases and J 12 bases, with 16 bases left between them. The germline gives CDR1 SGHNT, CDR2 YYREEE (reference sequence). The CDR3 is 13 residues long. CDR3: CASSQGSQEELFF. The CDR3 DNA reads as TGTGCCAGCAGCCAAGGATCACAGGAGGAACTGTTTTTT. Combining the CDR3 with reference TRBV5-4 and TRBJ1-4 gives the whole variable domain ETGVTQSPTHLIKTRGQQVTLRCSSQSGHNTVSWYQQALGQGPQFIFQYYREEENGRGNFPPRFSGLQFPNYSSELNVNALELDDSALYLCASSQGSQEELFFGSGTQLSVL.

The chain joins TRBV14 to TRBJ2-7, with D possibly matching TRBD1 (5 bases). V lost 1 base to trimming and J lost 2 bases, with 12 bases between them. The CDR3 consists of 15 residues. Per the germline V gene, CDR1 is SGHDN and CDR2 is FVKESK. CDR3 in amino acids: CASSQGNRLTYEQYF. CDR3 nucleotides: TGTGCCAGCAGCCAAGGAAACAGGCTGACCTACGAGCAGTACTTC.

V and J are TRBV7-3 and TRBJ2-1, with D possibly being TRBD2 (5 bases). The CDR3 loop spans 17 amino acids. Per the germline V gene, CDR1 is SGHTA and CDR2 is FQGTGA. The V end was cut by 3 bases, the J end by 1 base, with 16 bases between. This CDR3 is CASSFLSGVESYNEQFF. CDR3 sequence (DNA): TGTGCCAGCAGCTTCCTTTCCGGGGTCGAATCCTACAATGAGCAGTTCTTC.

The table lists this clone with a count of one. The chain is built from TRBV4-1 and TRBJ2-1; D is unclear. Looked up from germline, CDR1 is MGHRA and CDR2 is YSYEKL. With 0 bases removed from V and 2 bases from J, the gap between germline ends came to 11 bases. The CDR3 has 16 residues. The CDR3 is CASSQEWAVTYNEQFF. Here the CDR3 DNA reads TGCGCCAGCAGCCAAGAATGGGCAGTAACCTACAATGAGCAGTTCTTC.

The V call is TRBV2, the J call TRBJ2-1; the match to TRBD1 covers 8 bases. V dropped 6 bases and J dropped 2; count of bases not matched to a gene: 12. Germline loops: CDR1 SNHLY, CDR2 FYNNEI. CDR3 length: 17 residues. CDR3 coding DNA: TGTGCCAGCAGCTCCATCGGGCAGGGGGCCACCTACAATGAGCAGTTCTTC. Encoded protein: CASSSIGQGATYNEQFF.

This clone was detected only a few times. The genes are TRBV7-9 and TRBJ1-1, with 7 bases aligning to TRBD1. Losses at the gene ends were 4 bases for V and 6 bases for J; bases not matched to a gene: 8. Germline CDR1 reads SEHNR; CDR2 reads FQNEAQ (reference sequence). CDR3 size: 14 residues. The DNA for the CDR3 is TGTGCCAGCAGCTCGGATAGGGGGCACGCTGAAGCTTTCTTT. Amino acids: CASSSDRGHAEAFF. Based on the CDR3 plus reference TRBV7-9 and TRBJ1-1, the full variable domain is DTGVSQNPRHKITKRGQNVTFRCDPISEHNRLYWYRQTLGQGPEFLTYFQNEAQLEKSRLLSDRFSAERPKGSFSTLEIQRTEQGDSAMYLCASSSDRGHAEAFFGQGTRLTVV.

This chain connects TRBV7-9 to TRBJ1-2, with a possible D match to TRBD1 (6 bases). Trimming stripped 5 bases from V and 4 bases from J, with 11 bases between. Germline-derived CDR1 and CDR2 are SEHNR and FQNEAQ (reference sequence). This CDR3 comprises 13 residues. CDR3 loop: CASSPTGSYGYTF. Here the CDR3 DNA reads TGTGCCAGCAGCCCGACAGGTAGCTATGGCTACACCTTC. The whole variable domain, filled in from reference TRBV7-9 and TRBJ1-2, reads DTGVSQNPRHKITKRGQNVTFRCDPISEHNRLYWYRQTLGQGPEFLTYFQNEAQLEKSRLLSDRFSAERPKGSFSTLEIQRTEQGDSAMYLCASSPTGSYGYTFGSGTRLTVV.

The V call is TRBV5-4, the J call TRBJ2-2; TRBD1 matches at 8 bases. The ends lost 4 bases at V and 1 base at J; junction bases unmatched: 3. There are 15 residues in the CDR3. Germline CDR1 and CDR2: SGHNT and YYREEE (reference sequence). The CDR3 bases are TGTGCCAGCAGCCTTGGGACAGGGAACACCGGGGAGCTGTTTTTT. Protein product: CASSLGTGNTGELFF. Full variable domain (remainder filled in from reference TRBV5-4 and TRBJ2-2): ETGVTQSPTHLIKTRGQQVTLRCSSQSGHNTVSWYQQALGQGPQFIFQYYREEENGRGNFPPRFSGLQFPNYSSELNVNALELDDSALYLCASSLGTGNTGELFFGEGSRLTVL.

CDR3 loop: CASSSLSQVNTEAFF. The CDR3 DNA follows: TGTGCCAGCAGCTCTCTATCACAAGTAAACACTGAAGCTTTCTTT. The chain combines TRBV5-5 with TRBJ1-1; D call uncertain. Germline V gene sequence: CDR1 SGHKS, CDR2 YYEKEE (reference sequence). The CDR3 is 15 amino acids. Trimming took 3 bases from V and 2 from J, leaving 14 bases between them.

This chain links TRBV19 with TRBJ1-1, with no clear D. V was cut by 0 bases and J by 6 bases, with 11 bases left in between. The length of the CDR3 is 14 residues. The germline gives CDR1 LNHDA, CDR2 SQIVND (reference sequence). The CDR3 sequence is CASSIDRDLAEAFF. The DNA for the CDR3 is TGTGCCAGTAGTATAGATAGGGATTTGGCTGAAGCTTTCTTT.

This clone is large in the sample. The chain links TRBV28 to TRBJ1-2; no clear D. Germline V gene lookup returns CDR1 MDHEN and CDR2 SYDVKM. V was shortened by 5 bases and J by 1 base, with 17 bases between the two germline ends. The CDR3 totals 16 residues. The CDR3 DNA is TGTGCCAGCAGTCTCATGCCCCTGGACTATAACTATGGCTACACCTTC. Protein: CASSLMPLDYNYGYTF.

The CDR3 DNA follows: TGTGCCAGCAGCTTGGGGGCCGGGGAGCTGTTTTTT. Its translation: CASSLGAGELFF. The rearrangement uses TRBV5-6 and TRBJ2-2; D is unresolved. The CDR3 runs 12 residues. Germline V gene sequence: CDR1 SGHDT, CDR2 YYEEEE. Trimming took 0 bases from V and 6 from J, leaving 3 bases between them.

This clone occurred a few times. The chain has TRBV6-4 and TRBJ1-2, with a weak D call TRBD1 (6 bases). V was cut by 4 bases and J by 4 bases, with 16 bases left in between. The CDR3 consists of 15 residues. Germline V lookup: CDR1 MRHNA, CDR2 SNTAGT. This CDR3 reads CASSVEPGQSYGYTF. The CDR3 coding sequence is TGTGCCAGCAGTGTCGAGCCGGGACAAAGCTATGGCTACACCTTC.

This clone was counted a few times. J is TRBJ2-3 and V is TRBV30; D is uncertain. The CDR3 is 14 amino acids. The V end was cut by 1 base, the J end by 6 bases, with 14 bases between. The germline CDR1 and CDR2 sequences are GTSNPN and SVGIG (reference sequence). In DNA, the CDR3 is TGTGCCTGGAGTGGTGAGGTTGTTGGCGATACGCAGTATTTT. Translation: CAWSGEVVGDTQYF.

This clone came up a few times. The chain joins TRBV27 to TRBJ2-7; the D is unclear. Trimming stripped 6 bases from V and 0 bases from J, with 9 bases between. This CDR3 has 13 residues. CDR1 is MNHEY, CDR2 SMNVEV, per germline (reference sequence). The CDR3 here is CASRNWDSYEQYF. The CDR3 region has the DNA TGTGCCAGCAGGAACTGGGACTCCTACGAGCAGTACTTC.

This clone came up a few times. V and J are TRBV7-2 and TRBJ1-3, with a possible D match to TRBD1 (6 bases). CDR1 is SGHTA and CDR2 is FQGNSA in the germline V gene. The CDR3 runs to 16 residues. The V end lost 5 bases, the J end lost 4 bases, and 18 bases lay between the germline ends. CDR3 region: CASSPPSAGTGNTIYF. In nucleotides, the CDR3 is TGTGCCAGCAGCCCCCCCTCGGCCGGGACAGGAAACACCATATATTTT.

The CDR3 is CASSPRTSGDTQYF. The CDR3 DNA sequence: TGTGCCAGCAGTCCCCGGACTAGCGGAGATACGCAGTATTTT. V is TRBV2 and J is TRBJ2-3; 10 bases match TRBD2. With V trimmed by 5 bases and J by 5 bases, 4 bases remained unmatched. CDR1 SNHLY and CDR2 FYNNEI come from the germline V gene. The CDR3 consists of 14 residues. Full variable domain (remainder filled in from reference TRBV2 and TRBJ2-3): EPEVTQTPSHQVTQMGQEVILRCVPISNHLYFYWYRQILGQKVEFLVSFYNNEISEKSEIFDDQFSVERPDGSNFTLKIRSTKLEDSAMYFCASSPRTSGDTQYFGPGTRLTVL.

The V gene is TRBV7-9, the J gene TRBJ2-7; 9 nucleotides align to TRBD1. The length of the CDR3 is 14 residues. Trimming cost V 7 bases and J 4 bases; bases outside gene matches: 8. Germline V CDR1 and CDR2: SEHNR, FQNEAQ (reference sequence). The CDR3: CASNPGQGPYEQYF. The CDR3 bases are TGTGCCAGCAACCCGGGACAGGGACCTTACGAGCAGTACTTC.